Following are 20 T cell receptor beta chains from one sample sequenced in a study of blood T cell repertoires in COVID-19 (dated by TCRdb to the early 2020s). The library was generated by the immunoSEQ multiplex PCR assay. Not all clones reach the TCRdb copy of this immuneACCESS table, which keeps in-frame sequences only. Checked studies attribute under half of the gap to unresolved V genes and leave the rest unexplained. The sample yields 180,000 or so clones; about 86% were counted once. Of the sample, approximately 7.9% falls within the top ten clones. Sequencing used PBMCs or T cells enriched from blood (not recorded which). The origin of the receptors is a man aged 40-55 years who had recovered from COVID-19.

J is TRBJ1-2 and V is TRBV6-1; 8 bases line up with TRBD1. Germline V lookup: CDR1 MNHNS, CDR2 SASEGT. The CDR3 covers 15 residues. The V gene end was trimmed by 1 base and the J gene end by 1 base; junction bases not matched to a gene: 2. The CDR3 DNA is TGTGCCAGCAGTGAAGGACAGGGGTATAACTATGGCTACACCTTC. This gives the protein CASSEGQGYNYGYTF.

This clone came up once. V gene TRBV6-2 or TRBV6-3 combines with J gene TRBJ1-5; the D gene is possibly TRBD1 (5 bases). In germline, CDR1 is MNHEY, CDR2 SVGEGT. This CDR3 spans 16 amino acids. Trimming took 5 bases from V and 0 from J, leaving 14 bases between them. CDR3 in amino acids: CASSRAGPHSNQPQHF. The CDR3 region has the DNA TGTGCCAGCAGTCGCGCAGGGCCGCATAGCAATCAGCCCCAGCATTTT.

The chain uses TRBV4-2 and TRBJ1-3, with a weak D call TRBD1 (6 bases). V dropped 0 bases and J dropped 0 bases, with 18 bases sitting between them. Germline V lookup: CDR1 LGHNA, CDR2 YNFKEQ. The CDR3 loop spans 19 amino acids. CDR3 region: CASSQDRVGGGSSGNTIYF. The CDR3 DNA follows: TGTGCCAGCAGCCAAGATCGGGTCGGTGGGGGCTCCTCTGGAAACACCATATATTTT.

The CDR3 coding sequence is TGTGCCTGGAGTGTACGTAGGGGCCTGTACACCTTC. Amino acid sequence: CAWSVRRGLYTF. This chain connects TRBV30 to TRBJ1-2; maybe TRBD1 (5 bases). The length of the CDR3 is 12 residues. Trimming left V 0 bases short and J 11 bases short, with 13 bases between. Germline CDR1 and CDR2: GTSNPN and SVGIG (reference sequence).

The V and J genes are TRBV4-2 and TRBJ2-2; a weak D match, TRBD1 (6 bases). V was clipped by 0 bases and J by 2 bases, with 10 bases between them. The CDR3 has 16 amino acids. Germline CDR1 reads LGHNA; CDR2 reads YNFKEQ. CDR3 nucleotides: TGTGCCAGCAGCCAAGAGGGGGCGGCTAACACCGGGGAGCTGTTTTTT. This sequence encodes CASSQEGAANTGELFF.

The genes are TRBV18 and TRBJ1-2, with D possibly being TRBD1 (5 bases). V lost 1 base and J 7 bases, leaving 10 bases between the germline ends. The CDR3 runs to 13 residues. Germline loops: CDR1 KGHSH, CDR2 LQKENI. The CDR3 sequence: CASSPLGPFGYTF. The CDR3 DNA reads TGTGCCAGCTCACCACTGGGGCCCTTTGGCTACACCTTC.

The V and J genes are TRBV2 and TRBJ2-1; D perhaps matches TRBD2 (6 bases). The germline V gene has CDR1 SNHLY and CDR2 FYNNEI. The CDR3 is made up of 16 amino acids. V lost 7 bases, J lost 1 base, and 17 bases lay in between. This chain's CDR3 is CASTEEGRGSYNEQFF. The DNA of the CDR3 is TGTGCCAGCACCGAGGAGGGGCGGGGTTCCTACAATGAGCAGTTCTTC.

CDR3 nucleotide sequence: TGCGCCAGCAGCTTGGGACAGCCCCAAGAGACCCAGTACTTC. Amino acid sequence: CASSLGQPQETQYF. This chain uses TRBV5-1 with TRBJ2-5, with D tentatively TRBD1 (5 bases). Germline V CDR1 and CDR2: SGHRS, YFSETQ. CDR3 size: 14 residues. V was clipped by 0 bases and J by 1 base, with 7 bases between them.

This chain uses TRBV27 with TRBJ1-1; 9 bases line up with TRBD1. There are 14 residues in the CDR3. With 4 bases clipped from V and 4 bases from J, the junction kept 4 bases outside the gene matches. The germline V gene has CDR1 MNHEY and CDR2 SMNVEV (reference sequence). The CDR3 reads CASSSTGGRTEAFF. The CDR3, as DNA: TGTGCCAGCAGTTCCACAGGGGGCCGCACTGAAGCTTTCTTT.

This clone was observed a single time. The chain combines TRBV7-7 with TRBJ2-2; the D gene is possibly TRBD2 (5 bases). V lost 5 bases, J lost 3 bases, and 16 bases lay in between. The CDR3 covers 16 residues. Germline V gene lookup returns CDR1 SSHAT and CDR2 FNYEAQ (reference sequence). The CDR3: CASSPSLRAYTGELFF. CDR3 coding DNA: TGTGCCAGCAGCCCGTCCCTGAGGGCGTACACCGGGGAGCTGTTTTTT.

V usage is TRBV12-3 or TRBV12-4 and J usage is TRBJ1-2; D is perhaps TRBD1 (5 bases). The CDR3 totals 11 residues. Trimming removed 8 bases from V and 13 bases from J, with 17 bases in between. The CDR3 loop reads CASDMSGTFTF. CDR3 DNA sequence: TGTGCCAGCGATATGTCCGGGACTTTCACCTTC.

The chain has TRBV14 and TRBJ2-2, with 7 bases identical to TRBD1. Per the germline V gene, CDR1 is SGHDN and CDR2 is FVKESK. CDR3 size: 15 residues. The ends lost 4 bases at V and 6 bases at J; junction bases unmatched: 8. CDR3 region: CASSRMTGIAGELFF. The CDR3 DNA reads TGTGCCAGCAGCCGAATGACAGGGATAGCCGGGGAGCTGTTTTTT.

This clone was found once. The DNA for the CDR3 is TGTGCCAGTAGCGACAGAATGTTGTCACCCCTCCACTTT. Encoded protein: CASSDRMLSPLHF. The rearrangement uses TRBV19 and TRBJ1-6, with D possibly matching TRBD1 (5 bases). This CDR3 is built from 13 residues. The germline V gene has CDR1 LNHDA and CDR2 SQIVND (reference sequence). With 6 bases removed from V and 10 bases from J, the gap between germline ends came to 13 bases. The full variable domain, its missing parts supplied by reference TRBV19 and TRBJ1-6, is DGGITQSPKYLFRKEGQNVTLSCEQNLNHDAMYWYRQDPGQGLRLIYYSQIVNDFQKGDIAEGYSVSREKKESFPLTVTSAQKNPTAFYLCASSDRMLSPLHFGNGTRLTVT.

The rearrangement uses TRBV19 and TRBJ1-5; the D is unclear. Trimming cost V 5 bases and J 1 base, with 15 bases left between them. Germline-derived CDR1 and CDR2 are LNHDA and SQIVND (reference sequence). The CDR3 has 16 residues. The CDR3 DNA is TGTGCCAGTAGTTCCCCCCCGGGAAGGAGCAATCAGCCCCAGCATTTT. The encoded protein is CASSSPPGRSNQPQHF. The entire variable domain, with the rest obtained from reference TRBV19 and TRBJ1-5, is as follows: DGGITQSPKYLFRKEGQNVTLSCEQNLNHDAMYWYRQDPGQGLRLIYYSQIVNDFQKGDIAEGYSVSREKKESFPLTVTSAQKNPTAFYLCASSSPPGRSNQPQHFGDGTRLSIL.

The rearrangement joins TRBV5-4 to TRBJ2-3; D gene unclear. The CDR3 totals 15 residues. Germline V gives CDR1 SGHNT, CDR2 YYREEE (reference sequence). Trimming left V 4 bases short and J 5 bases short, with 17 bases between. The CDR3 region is CASSPVGGSRDTQYF. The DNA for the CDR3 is TGTGCCAGCAGCCCCGTTGGCGGTTCGAGAGATACGCAGTATTTT.

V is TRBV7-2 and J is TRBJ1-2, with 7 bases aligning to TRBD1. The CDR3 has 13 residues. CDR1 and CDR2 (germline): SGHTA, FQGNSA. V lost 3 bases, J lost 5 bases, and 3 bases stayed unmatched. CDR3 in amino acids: CASSFPQGYGYTF. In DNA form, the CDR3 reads TGTGCCAGCAGCTTTCCACAGGGGTATGGCTACACCTTC.

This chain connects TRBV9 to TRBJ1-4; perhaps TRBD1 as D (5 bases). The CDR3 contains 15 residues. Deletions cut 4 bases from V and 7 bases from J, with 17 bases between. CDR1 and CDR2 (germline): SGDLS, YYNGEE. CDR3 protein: CASSLRVGLGEKLFF. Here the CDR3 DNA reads TGTGCCAGCAGCCTCAGGGTTGGGTTGGGTGAAAAACTGTTTTTT. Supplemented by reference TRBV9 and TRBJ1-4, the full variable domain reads DSGVTQTPKHLITATGQRVTLRCSPRSGDLSVYWYQQSLDQGLQFLIQYYNGEERAKGNILERFSAQQFPDLHSELNLSSLELGDSALYFCASSLRVGLGEKLFFGSGTQLSVL.

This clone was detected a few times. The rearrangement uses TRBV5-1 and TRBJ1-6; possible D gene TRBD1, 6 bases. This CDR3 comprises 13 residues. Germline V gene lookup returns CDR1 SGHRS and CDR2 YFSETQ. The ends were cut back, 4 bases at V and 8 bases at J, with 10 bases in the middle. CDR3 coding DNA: TGCGCCAGCAGCAAACGGACAGATTCACCCCTCCACTTT. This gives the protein CASSKRTDSPLHF.

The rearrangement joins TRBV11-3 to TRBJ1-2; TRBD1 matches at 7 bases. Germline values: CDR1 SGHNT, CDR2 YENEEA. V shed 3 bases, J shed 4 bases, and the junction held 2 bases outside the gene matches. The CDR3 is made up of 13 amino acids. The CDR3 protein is CASSFSGGYGYTF. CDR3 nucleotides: TGTGCCAGCAGCTTTTCAGGGGGCTATGGCTACACCTTC.

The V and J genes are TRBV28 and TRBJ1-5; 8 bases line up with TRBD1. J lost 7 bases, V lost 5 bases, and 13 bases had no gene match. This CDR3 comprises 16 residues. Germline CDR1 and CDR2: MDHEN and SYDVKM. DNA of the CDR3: TGTGCCAGCAGTCCGGGAAGCAGGGGGCGGGGACAGCCCCAGCATTTT. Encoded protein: CASSPGSRGRGQPQHF.